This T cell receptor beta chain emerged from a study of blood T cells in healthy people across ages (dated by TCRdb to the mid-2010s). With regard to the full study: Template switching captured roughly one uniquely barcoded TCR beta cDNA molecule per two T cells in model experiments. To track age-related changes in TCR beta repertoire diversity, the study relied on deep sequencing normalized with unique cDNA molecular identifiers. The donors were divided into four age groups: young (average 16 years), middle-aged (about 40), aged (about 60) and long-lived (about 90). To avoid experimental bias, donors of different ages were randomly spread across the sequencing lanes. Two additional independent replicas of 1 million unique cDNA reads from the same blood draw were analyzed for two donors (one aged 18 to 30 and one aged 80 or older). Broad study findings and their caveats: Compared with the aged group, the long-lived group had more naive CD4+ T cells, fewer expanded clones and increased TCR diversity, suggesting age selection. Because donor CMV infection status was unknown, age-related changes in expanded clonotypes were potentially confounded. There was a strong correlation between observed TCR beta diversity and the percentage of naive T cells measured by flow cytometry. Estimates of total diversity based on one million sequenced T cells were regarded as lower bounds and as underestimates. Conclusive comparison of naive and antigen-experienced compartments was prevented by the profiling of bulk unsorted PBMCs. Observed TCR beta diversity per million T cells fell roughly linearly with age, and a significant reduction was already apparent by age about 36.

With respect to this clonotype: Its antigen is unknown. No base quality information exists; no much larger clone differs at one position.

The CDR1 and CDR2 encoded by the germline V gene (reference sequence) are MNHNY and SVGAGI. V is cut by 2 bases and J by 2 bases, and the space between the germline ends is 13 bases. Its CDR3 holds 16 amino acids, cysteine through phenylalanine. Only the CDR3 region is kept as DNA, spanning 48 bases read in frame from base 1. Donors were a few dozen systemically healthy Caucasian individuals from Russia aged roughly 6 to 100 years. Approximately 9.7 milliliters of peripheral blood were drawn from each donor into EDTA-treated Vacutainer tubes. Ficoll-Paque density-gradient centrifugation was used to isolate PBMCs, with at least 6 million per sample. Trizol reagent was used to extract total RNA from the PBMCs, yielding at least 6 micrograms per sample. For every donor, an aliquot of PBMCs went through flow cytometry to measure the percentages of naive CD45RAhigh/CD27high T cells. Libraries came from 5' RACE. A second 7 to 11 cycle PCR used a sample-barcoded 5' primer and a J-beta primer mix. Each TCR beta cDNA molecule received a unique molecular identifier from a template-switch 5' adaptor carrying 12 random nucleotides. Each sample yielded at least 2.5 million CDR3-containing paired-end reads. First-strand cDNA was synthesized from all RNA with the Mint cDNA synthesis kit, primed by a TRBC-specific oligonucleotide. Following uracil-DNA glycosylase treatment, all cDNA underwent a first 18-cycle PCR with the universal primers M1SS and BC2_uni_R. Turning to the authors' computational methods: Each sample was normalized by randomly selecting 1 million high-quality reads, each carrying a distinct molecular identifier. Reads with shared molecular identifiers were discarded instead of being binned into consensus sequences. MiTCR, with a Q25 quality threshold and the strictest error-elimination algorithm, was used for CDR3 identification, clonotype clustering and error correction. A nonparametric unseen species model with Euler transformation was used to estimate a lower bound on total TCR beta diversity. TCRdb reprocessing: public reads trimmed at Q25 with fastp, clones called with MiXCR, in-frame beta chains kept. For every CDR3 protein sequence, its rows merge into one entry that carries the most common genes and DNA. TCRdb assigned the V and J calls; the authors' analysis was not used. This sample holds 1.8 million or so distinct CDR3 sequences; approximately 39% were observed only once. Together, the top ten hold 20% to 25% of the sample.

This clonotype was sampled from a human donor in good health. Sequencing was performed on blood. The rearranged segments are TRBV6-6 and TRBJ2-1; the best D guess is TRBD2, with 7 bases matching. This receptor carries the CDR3 CASSYLDGGPYNEQFF. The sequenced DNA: TGTGCCAGCAGTTACCTGGACGGGGGGCCCTACAATGAGCAGTTCTTC.